Given below is one T cell receptor beta chain in context. As yet, its antigen is unknown. These data originate in a study of blood T cells in healthy people across ages. General observations from the study: Long-lived donors had more naive CD4+ cells and higher diversity than aged donors. Per million T cells, TCR beta diversity dropped roughly linearly as age increased.

A second PCR of 7 to 11 cycles used a sample-barcoded 5' primer and a J-beta primer mix. With 12 random nucleotides, a template-switch adaptor tagged each individual cDNA molecule. MiXCR, applied by TCRdb to the 5' RACE reads, yields one record per CDR3 protein. Found here are 700,000 to 900,000 distinct CDR3 sequences, roughly 26% of them singletons; the top ten hold around 3%. V was cut by 5 bases and J by 7 bases, with 21 bases left in between. The germline gives CDR1 SGHAT, CDR2 FQNNGV. The CDR3 sequence is 16 residues long. The data also belong to a second study, concerning T cells of mothers and their children. From that second work: The study found thymic selection shapes TCR recombination output similarly in related and unrelated pairs.

Sample: blood. The chain links TRBV11-2 to TRBJ2-1; D is perhaps TRBD2 (6 bases). The TCR comes from a boy between 10 and 17 years old in good health. The CDR3 protein is CASSPFLSGPGNEQFF. The CDR3 bases are TGTGCCAGCAGCCCCTTTTTGAGCGGGCCGGGTAATGAGCAGTTCTTC. The whole variable domain, remainder taken from reference TRBV11-2 and TRBJ2-1, is EAGVAQSPRYKIIEKRQSVAFWCNPISGHATLYWYQQILGQGPKLLIQFQNNGVVDDSQLPKDRFSAERLKGVDSTLKIQPAKLEDSAVYLCASSPFLSGPGNEQFFGPGTRLTVL.